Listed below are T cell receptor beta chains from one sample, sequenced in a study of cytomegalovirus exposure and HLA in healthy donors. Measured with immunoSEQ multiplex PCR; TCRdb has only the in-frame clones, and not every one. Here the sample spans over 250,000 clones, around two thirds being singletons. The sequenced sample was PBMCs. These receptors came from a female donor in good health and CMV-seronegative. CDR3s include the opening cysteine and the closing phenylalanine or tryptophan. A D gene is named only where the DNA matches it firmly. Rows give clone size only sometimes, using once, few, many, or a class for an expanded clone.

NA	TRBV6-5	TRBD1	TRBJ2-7	TGTGCCAGCAGTTACTCAAGGACAGGGGATAACTACGAGCAGTACTTC	CASSYSRTGDNYEQYF
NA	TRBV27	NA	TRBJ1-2	TGTGCCAGCAGTACGCTCGATACTAGTCAAGGCTACACCTTC	CASSTLDTSQGYTF
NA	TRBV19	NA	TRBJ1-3	TGTGCCAGTAGTATTGACAGGTTAAACACCATATATTTT	CASSIDRLNTIYF
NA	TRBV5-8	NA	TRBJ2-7	TGTGCCAGCAGCCTCAGACAGGCCCTTACCTTTGAGCAGTACTTC	CASSLRQALTFEQYF
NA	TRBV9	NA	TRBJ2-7	TGTGCCAGCAGCGCGGGGACAAACTATCCCTACGAGCAGTACTTC	CASSAGTNYPYEQYF
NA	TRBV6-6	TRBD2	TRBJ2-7	TGTGCCAGCAGTTATGGGACTAGCGGGAGGGCCGGCGAGCAGTACTTC	CASSYGTSGRAGEQYF
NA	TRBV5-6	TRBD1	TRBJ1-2	TGTGCCAGCATTGGGGACACAGGGGGCACCTATGGCTACACCTTC	CASIGDTGGTYGYTF
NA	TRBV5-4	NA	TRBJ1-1	TGTGCCAGCAGCTTTTCCAGTATGAACACTGAAGCTTTCTTT	CASSFSSMNTEAFF
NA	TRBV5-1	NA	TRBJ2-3	TGCGCCAGCAGAAAGATTGGAGGGCCGAGAGATACGCAGTATTTT	CASRKIGGPRDTQYF
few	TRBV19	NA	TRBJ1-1	TGTGCCAGTAGTTTCCCCGGGACATCGAACACTGAAGCTTTCTTT	CASSFPGTSNTEAFF
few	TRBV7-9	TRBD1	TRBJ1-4	TGTGCCAGCAGCTACGGGACAGGGGTTGAAAAACTGTTTTTT	CASSYGTGVEKLFF
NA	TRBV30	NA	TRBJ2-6	TGTGCCTCGCACCGGGGGGCCAACGTCCTGACTTTC	CASHRGANVLTF
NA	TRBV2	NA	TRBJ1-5	TGTGCCAGCAGGACGGACATCAATCAGCCCCAGCATTTT	CASRTDINQPQHF
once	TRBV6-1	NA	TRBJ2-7	TGTGCCAGCAAAGCCGACGAGCAGTACTTC	CASKADEQYF
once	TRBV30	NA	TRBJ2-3	TGTGCCTGGAGGTCACGGAGCTTCGGTGATACGCAGTATTTT	CAWRSRSFGDTQYF
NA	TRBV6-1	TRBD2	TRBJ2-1	TGTGCCAGCGCGGGAGCAGGGAAGAAAGATGAGCAGTTCTTC	CASAGAGKKDEQFF
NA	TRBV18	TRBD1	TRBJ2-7	TGTGCCAGCTCACTCGGGACAGACTACGAGCAGTACTTC	CASSLGTDYEQYF
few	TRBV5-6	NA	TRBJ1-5	TGTGCCAGCAGCAGAGGGGACAACCAGCCCCAGCATTTT	CASSRGDNQPQHF
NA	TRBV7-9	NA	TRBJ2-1	TGTGCCAGCAGCTTAGCGGGACTGAATTATTACAATGAGCAGTTCTTC	CASSLAGLNYYNEQFF
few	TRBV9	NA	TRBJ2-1	TGTGCCAGCAGCAGGCTAGGTTCGAGCTCCTACAATGAGCAGTTCTTC	CASSRLGSSSYNEQFF
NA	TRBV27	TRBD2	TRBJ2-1	TGTGCCAGCAGAATTGCGGGAGTAACTTACAATGAGCAGTTCTTC	CASRIAGVTYNEQFF
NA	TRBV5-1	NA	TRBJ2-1	TGCGCCAGCAGCCTGGGGCTAGACGGTGGGGTCCGGGGAGAGCAGTTCTTC	CASSLGLDGGVRGEQFF
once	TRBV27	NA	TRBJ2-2	TGTGCCAGCAGTTTTGTTCTTAGCGTCGGCACCGGGGAGCTGTTTTTT	CASSFVLSVGTGELFF
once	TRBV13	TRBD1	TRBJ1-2	TGTGCCAGCAGCTTAGGCCAGACAGGGGTTAACTATGGCTACACCTTC	CASSLGQTGVNYGYTF
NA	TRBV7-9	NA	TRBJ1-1	TGTGCCAGCAGCTTAATTTGGGCAGGGGAAAAGGGTGAAGCTTTCTTT	CASSLIWAGEKGEAFF
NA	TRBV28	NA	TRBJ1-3	TGTGCCAGCAGTGGGCAGAAGATAAACACCATATATTTT	CASSGQKINTIYF
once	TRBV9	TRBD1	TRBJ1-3	TGTGCCAGCAGGGGGACAGCCGACACCATATATTTT	CASRGTADTIYF
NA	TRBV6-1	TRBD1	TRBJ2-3	TGTGCCAGCCGCGACAGGGAAGGAGCAGATACGCAGTATTTT	CASRDREGADTQYF
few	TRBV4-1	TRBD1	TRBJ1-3	TGCGCCAGCAGCCAAGCCCAGGGGGCGGCCGGAAACACCATATATTTT	CASSQAQGAAGNTIYF
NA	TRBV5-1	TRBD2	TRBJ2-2	TGCGCCAGCAGCTTAGAGGGACTAGCGAACACCGGGGAGCTGTTTTTT	CASSLEGLANTGELFF
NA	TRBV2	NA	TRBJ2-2	TGTGCCAGCAGTGGGCGGGTTTTGAACACCGGGGAGCTGTTTTTT	CASSGRVLNTGELFF
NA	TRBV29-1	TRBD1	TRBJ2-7	TGCAGCGTTGAAGATTCCAGGGGGCAAGGCGAGCAGTACTTC	CSVEDSRGQGEQYF
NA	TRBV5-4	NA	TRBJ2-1	TGTGCCAGCAGCGAACAGCGGGCCTCCTACAATGAGCAGTTCTTC	CASSEQRASYNEQFF
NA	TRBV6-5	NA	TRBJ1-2	TGTGCCAGCAGCTTCCGGACGGGGAGGGACTATGGCTACACCTTC	CASSFRTGRDYGYTF
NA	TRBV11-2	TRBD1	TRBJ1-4	TGTGCCAGCAGCCCTTTGGGGACAGGCGAAAAAAAACTGTTTTTT	CASSPLGTGEKKLFF
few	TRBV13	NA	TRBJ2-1	TGTGCCAGCAGCTTACTTAGTCTATTCAATGAGCAGTTCTTC	CASSLLSLFNEQFF
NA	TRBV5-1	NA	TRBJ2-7	TGCGCCAGCAGCTTGGTGGACAGCCCCGAGCAGTACTTC	CASSLVDSPEQYF
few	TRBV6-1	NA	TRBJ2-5	TGTGCCAGCAGTACTCGGACAGATCTGGCCCAGTACTTC	CASSTRTDLAQYF
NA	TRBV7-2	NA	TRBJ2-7	TGTGCCAGCAGCGAGGCAGGGGCTCTGCCGGCGAAGTACTTC	CASSEAGALPAKYF
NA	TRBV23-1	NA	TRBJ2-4	TGCGCCAGCAGTCTAGAGGGTTTCGCCAAAAACATTCAGTACTTC	CASSLEGFAKNIQYF